These 14 T cell receptor beta chains originate from one sample sequenced in a study of beta chain features in type 1 diabetes. The sequenced template was cDNA made from the entire isolated RNA. Method: immunoSEQ multiplex PCR; TCRdb's copy keeps in-frame clones and lacks some. The data contain hundreds of thousands of clones, roughly 12% of them singletons. Sequenced sample: naive CD4+ T cells from blood. The source is a man between 18 and 35 years old in good health.

The chain joins TRBV23-1 to TRBJ1-5, with D unresolved. TRBV23-1 is given ORF status, its function remaining uncertain. The ends were cut back, 2 bases at V and 5 bases at J, with 16 bases in the middle. CDR3 length: 16 amino acids. The CDR3 loop reads CASSQPRLNGDQPQHF. In nucleotides, the CDR3 is TGCGCCAGCAGTCAACCAAGGCTCAACGGGGATCAGCCCCAGCATTTT.

The chain couples TRBV30 to TRBJ1-2; maybe TRBD1 (5 bases). Germline CDR1 GTSNPN, CDR2 SVGIG (reference sequence). The CDR3 consists of 14 residues. Between the trimmed V and J ends, which lost 2 bases and 4 bases, there was a span of 14 bases. CDR3 DNA sequence: TGTGCCTGGAGTAGGGGCAGGGAGGGCTATGGCTACACCTTC. It yields the protein CAWSRGREGYGYTF.

The chain carries TRBV30 and TRBJ1-4; 11 bases match TRBD1. The CDR3 is 13 residues long. V lost 4 bases and J lost 6; bases outside the gene matches: 1. Germline assignment: CDR1 GTSNPN and CDR2 SVGIG (reference sequence). The CDR3 bases are TGTGCCTGGAAGGACAGGGGGCATGAAAAACTGTTTTTT. It encodes CAWKDRGHEKLFF.

This clone was recorded a few times. The J gene is TRBJ2-3, the V gene TRBV6-5; weak D call: TRBD1 (6 bases). V was trimmed by 5 bases and J by 0 bases, leaving 9 bases between them. Germline V gene lookup returns CDR1 MNHEY and CDR2 SVGAGI. The CDR3 contains 14 residues. CDR3 residues: CASSRTASTDTQYF. CDR3 sequence (DNA): TGTGCCAGCAGTAGGACAGCTAGCACAGATACGCAGTATTTT.

V usage is TRBV28 and J usage is TRBJ2-6; 9 positions match TRBD1. The germline gives CDR1 MDHEN, CDR2 SYDVKM. This CDR3 is 18 amino acids long. The junction had 13 bases not matched to a gene; V was cut back by 7 bases and J by 3 bases. The CDR3 is CASNRPGTGINGANVLTF. CDR3 in DNA: TGTGCCAGCAACCGACCCGGGACAGGGATTAATGGGGCCAACGTCCTGACTTTC.

Only a few counts were recorded for this clone. V and J are TRBV18 and TRBJ1-4; a possible D gene is TRBD1 (6 bases). The length of the CDR3 is 14 residues. Between the trimmed V and J ends, which lost 3 bases and 8 bases, there was a span of 13 bases. CDR1 is KGHSH and CDR2 is LQKENI in the germline V gene. CDR3 in DNA: TGTGCCAGCTCACCCCAGGGGACGGGAGAAAAACTGTTTTTT. It translates to CASSPQGTGEKLFF.

The genes are TRBV4-3 and TRBJ2-3; the match to TRBD2 covers 10 bases. Germline CDR1 LGHNA, CDR2 YSLEER. This CDR3 spans 16 amino acids. V shed 5 bases, J shed 3 bases, and the junction held 8 bases outside the gene matches. DNA of the CDR3: TGCGCCAGCAGCGCCCTCGAGCGGGAGGGGACAGATACGCAGTATTTT. This sequence encodes CASSALEREGTDTQYF.

V usage is TRBV6-6 and J usage is TRBJ1-1; TRBD1 aligns across 9 bases. J was trimmed by 3 bases and V by 6 bases; bases with no gene match: 5. CDR1 and CDR2 (germline): MNHNY, SVGAGI (reference sequence). The CDR3 length is 14 residues. CDR3 nucleotides: TGTGCCAGCAGCCGGACAGGGGAGGACACTGAAGCTTTCTTT. Translation: CASSRTGEDTEAFF.

This clone came up a few times. The chain is built from TRBV25-1 and TRBJ1-4; D ambiguous. The CDR3 consists of 11 residues. Germline CDR1 MGHDK, CDR2 SYGVNS. Trimming took off 3 bases at V and 8 bases at J, with 4 bases between the two ends. CDR3 in DNA: TGTGCCAGCAGTGACTACGAAAAACTGTTTTTT. Translation gives CASSDYEKLFF.

This chain links TRBV30 with TRBJ2-7; D not resolved. This CDR3 has 11 residues. Trimming shortened V by 2 bases and J by 2 bases, and 4 bases separated the two germline ends. Germline assignment: CDR1 GTSNPN and CDR2 SVGIG (reference sequence). The CDR3 here is CAWSRAYEQYF. In DNA, the CDR3 is TGTGCCTGGAGTAGAGCCTACGAGCAGTACTTC.

The chain joins TRBV4-3 to TRBJ2-7; tentative D call: TRBD2 (6 bases). CDR1 is LGHNA and CDR2 is YSLEER in the germline V gene. This CDR3 is built from 15 residues. Trimming took 4 bases from V and 2 from J, leaving 15 bases between them. CDR3 sequence (DNA): TGCGCCAGCAGCCCCGCCGCTGGCGGGACCTACGAGCAGTACTTC. The encoded protein is CASSPAAGGTYEQYF.

This clone appeared a few times. The genes are TRBV7-9 and TRBJ2-6; 7 bases line up with TRBD1. From germline, CDR1 is SEHNR and CDR2 FQNEAQ (reference sequence). CDR3 length: 13 residues. V dropped 9 bases and J dropped 6; count of bases not matched to a gene: 5. The CDR3 DNA reads as TGTGCCAGAGACAGGGCTGTGGCCAACGTCCTGACTTTC. This translates into CARDRAVANVLTF. Together with reference TRBV7-9 and TRBJ2-6, the CDR3 gives the full variable domain: DTGVSQNPRHKITKRGQNVTFRCDPISEHNRLYWYRQTLGQGPEFLTYFQNEAQLEKSRLLSDRFSAERPKGSFSTLEIQRTEQGDSAMYLCARDRAVANVLTFGAGSRLTVL.

The J gene is TRBJ2-3, the V gene TRBV11-3, with D uncertain. V shed 3 bases and J shed 7 bases, with 11 bases lying between them. Germline CDR1 SGHNT, CDR2 YENEEA. The CDR3 totals 13 residues. CDR3 DNA sequence: TGTGCCAGCAGCTTTGAGTCGACAAATACGCAGTATTTT. As protein: CASSFESTNTQYF.

The rearrangement uses TRBV5-8 and TRBJ1-5, with a possible D match to TRBD1 (5 bases). With 1 base removed from V and 1 base from J, the gap between germline ends came to 9 bases. The CDR3 totals 15 residues. Germline values: CDR1 SGHTS, CDR2 YDEGEE. Written as DNA, the CDR3 is TGTGCCAGCAGCTTGAGACAGATAAGCAATCAGCCCCAGCATTTT. This codes for CASSLRQISNQPQHF.